This entry features one TCR beta chain sequence. Its specificity is unknown. CDR3 length: 14 residues. Trimming cost V 4 bases and J 7 bases, with 16 bases left between them. Per germline, CDR1 SGHAT and CDR2 FQNNGV. Running of the v3.0 immunoSEQ assay took place at survey level. It was roughly 40,000-55,000 T-cell genomes per sample that sequencing targeted. Profiled with immunoSEQ multiplex PCR; TCRdb holds only in-frame clones, not every one. The sample records more than 25,000 clones, more than 80% being singletons. This entry comes from a study of long-term antiretroviral therapy in people with HIV. Findings and caveats of the study: Older ART regimens may have been in use when blood was drawn between about 2003 and 2017.

This TCR came from a man aged 45-65 years with HIV. This chain uses TRBV11-2 with TRBJ1-1; D not resolved. The sequencing used unsorted PBMCs, collected 3.2 years before starting antiretroviral therapy. The CDR3 sequence: CASSSSWTASEAFF. Here the CDR3 DNA reads TGTGCCAGCAGCTCAAGCTGGACCGCTAGTGAAGCTTTCTTT.